This T cell receptor beta chain came from a study of blood T cell repertoires in COVID-19 (TCRdb year 2020). Study-wide context: Samples covering the acute and convalescent phases of COVID-19 were provided by collaborators in the United States, Italy and Spain. The material from the prospective study consisted of cDNA or gDNA derived from T cells, B-cell-depleted T cells, or PBMCs. Subjects who had been exposed to COVID-19, were actively infected with it, or had recovered from it provided the deeply sampled blood TCRbeta repertoires that made up the dataset. The repertoires were made available in a free public database intended to serve as a resource for research on the immune response to SARS-CoV-2. Samples came from the ongoing ImmuneRACE study (first 160 participants) plus 1,254 subjects from 6 global collaborators. A de-identified subject ID, COVID-19 status, age in years and sex were almost always included in the sample metadata. HLA class I and class II types, where available, came from metadata supplied by the sample provider rather than from assay-based typing.

The collaborating institutions used their own protocols to collect whole blood in K2EDTA tubes. For TCRbeta analysis, collaborators shipped samples as frozen whole blood, isolated PBMCs, or DNA extracted from either of those sample types. The CDR3 numbers 13 residues from cysteine through phenylalanine. Just the 39-base CDR3 DNA is kept, in frame starting at base 1. At the junction V is shortened by 3 bases and J by 0 bases, with 5 bases in between. Taken from the germline V gene, the CDR1 and CDR2 loops are MRHNA and SNTAGT. With regard to this clone: Its antigen specificity is not known. Base qualities are not provided; no much larger clone lies one nucleotide away.

The paper as a whole reports these results and caveats: Clinical and demographic metadata were provided uncurated, with the amount varying by source and participant.

TCRbeta CDR3 regions were amplified from genomic DNA by means of the immunoSEQ Assay, a bias-controlled multiplex PCR. The study's processing was this. The number of nucleated cells in each sample was estimated by amplification of reference gene primers within the assay. To quantify the absolute abundance of each unique TCRbeta CDR3 rearrangement, sequence reads were collapsed and filtered. Productive Simpson clonality was computed per sample as the square root of Simpson's diversity index over productive rearrangements. TCRdb limited this immuneACCESS table to in-frame rearrangements with V and J called. A share of clones is missing; checked studies link under half to unresolved V genes, and the rest is unexplained. That table supplies the V and J calls and clone size; D and trimming were determined from the DNA. The sample data list 150,000 to 200,000 clones, and about 88% of these were observed just once. The ten largest clones represent 18% of the sample.

Recombination joined TRBV6-4 with TRBJ1-1, with the D gene not clear enough to name. The sequenced material came from peripheral blood. This TCR came from a man between 60 and 70 years old with active or convalescent COVID-19. For the CDR3, the sequence is CASSEALNTEAFF. The nucleotide sequence is TGTGCCAGCAGTGAGGCCCTGAACACTGAAGCTTTCTTT.